The T cell receptor beta chain under discussion was sequenced for a study of T-cell memory formation after mild COVID-19. Across the whole study: Clusters were largely donor specific. The study, taken as a whole, reports: Contracting CD4+ clones were located mainly in CM and EM, and CD8+ clones in EMRA.

In its sample, this clonotype was seen a few times. Its antigen is unknown. From germline, CDR1 is SQVTM and CDR2 ANQGSEA. The CDR3 contains 16 residues. Trimming took off 4 bases at V and 7 bases at J, with 23 bases between the two ends. TCRdb re-called the 5' RACE reads with MiXCR, one entry per CDR3 protein. The sample lists approximately 250,000 distinct CDR3 sequences, approximately 15% occurring once. Sequencing was carried out using PBMCs or a T cell subset sorted from them (not recorded which). This clonotype was obtained from a man in his late teens or twenties who had mild COVID-19 (a few samples of this study predate the infection). Cell type and time point are not known. The chain combines TRBV29-1 with TRBJ2-1; D call uncertain. CDR3 nucleotide sequence: TGCAGCGTTGTGGGCCGGGTAATTGCCCGGTCTAATGAGCAGTTCTTC. Translated, it gives CSVVGRVIARSNEQFF.